Following are 22 T cell receptor beta chains from one sample sequenced in a study of cytomegalovirus exposure and HLA in healthy donors. PCR used 60 Vbeta primers and 13 Jbeta primers. Profiled with immunoSEQ multiplex PCR; TCRdb holds only in-frame clones, not every one. The sample lists over 80,000 clones, approximately 80% seen once, with less than 3.5% in the top ten. Sequencing input: PBMCs. Every receptor here comes from a woman in her 40s in good health and CMV-seronegative.

The V gene is TRBV5-1, the J gene TRBJ2-5; D might be TRBD2 (5 bases). The CDR3 covers 13 residues. The germline gives CDR1 SGHRS, CDR2 YFSETQ. The V end was cut by 4 bases, the J end by 1 base, with 8 bases between. As DNA, the CDR3 is TGCGCCAGCAGCCCCGGGATCCAAGAGACCCAGTACTTC. As protein: CASSPGIQETQYF.

V gene TRBV19 combines with J gene TRBJ1-2; no firm D call. This CDR3 region has 13 residues. V lost 1 base and J 8 bases, leaving 11 bases between the germline ends. The V gene's germline CDR1 is LNHDA and CDR2 SQIVND (reference sequence). CDR3 DNA sequence: TGTGCCAGTAGTATAGTTGGTGCAGGCGGCTACACCTTC. This sequence encodes CASSIVGAGGYTF.

The rearrangement links TRBV28 to TRBJ2-7; 12 nucleotides agree with TRBD2. The germline CDR1 and CDR2 sequences are MDHEN and SYDVKM. The V segment lost 5 bases and the J segment 4 bases; nucleotides outside the gene matches: 6. This CDR3 contains 15 residues. CDR3 sequence (DNA): TGTGCCAGCAGTCTAAGGACTAGCGGGATTTACGAGCAGTACTTC. This codes for CASSLRTSGIYEQYF.

This clone has a handful of counts. The chain recombines TRBV6-5 with TRBJ1-1, with D possibly being TRBD1 (6 bases). Germline CDR1 MNHEY, CDR2 SVGAGI. V was cut by 5 bases and J by 4 bases, with 14 bases left in between. The CDR3 loop spans 14 amino acids. The CDR3: CASSLDTGFTEAFF. For the CDR3, the DNA is TGTGCCAGCAGTCTCGACACAGGGTTCACTGAAGCTTTCTTT.

The genes are TRBV6-1 and TRBJ1-1; D gene uncertain. The CDR3 spans 14 residues. V lost 7 bases to trimming and J lost 10 bases, with 22 bases between them. Germline CDR1 and CDR2: MNHNS and SASEGT. This chain's CDR3 is CASNPREYSGPAFF. The CDR3 bases are TGTGCCAGCAACCCACGGGAATATTCCGGTCCAGCTTTCTTT.

This sequence joins TRBV7-9 and TRBJ1-4; D is unresolved. The CDR3 loop spans 12 amino acids. V lost 2 bases and J lost 8, with 6 bases in between. The germline gives CDR1 SEHNR, CDR2 FQNEAQ (reference sequence). CDR3 in amino acids: CASSLRGEKLFF. CDR3 DNA: TGTGCCAGCAGCTTACGCGGAGAAAAACTGTTTTTT.

This chain joins TRBV10-2 and TRBJ2-2, with a possible D match to TRBD1 (5 bases). The ends were cut back, 4 bases at V and 0 bases at J, with 21 bases in the middle. CDR1 WSHSY and CDR2 SAAADI come from the germline V gene. There are 19 residues in the CDR3. The CDR3 bases are TGCGCCAGCAGTGTCGAGAGAGGCAGGGCCTTCTCGAACACCGGGGAGCTGTTTTTT. Translating gives CASSVERGRAFSNTGELFF.

This chain uses TRBV6-1 with TRBJ2-7; 10 bases fit TRBD2. Germline V CDR1 and CDR2: MNHNS, SASEGT. This CDR3 is built from 13 residues. V dropped 8 bases and J dropped 7; count of bases not matched to a gene: 8. CDR3 loop: CASGASGSSEQYF. The DNA for the CDR3 is TGTGCCAGCGGGGCTAGCGGGAGTTCGGAGCAGTACTTC.

The gene calls are TRBV19 and TRBJ1-1; 10 bases map to TRBD1. CDR1 is LNHDA and CDR2 is SQIVND in the germline V gene (reference sequence). This CDR3 has 15 amino acids. V dropped 2 bases and J dropped 4; count of bases not matched to a gene: 4. CDR3 sequence: CASSITGQGSTEAFF. In DNA, the CDR3 is TGTGCCAGTAGTATAACGGGACAGGGGAGCACTGAAGCTTTCTTT.

V is TRBV18 and J is TRBJ2-3; the match to TRBD2 covers 14 bases. CDR3 length equals 20 residues. V was clipped by 3 bases and J by 0 bases; unmatched bases: 11. Looked up from germline, CDR1 is KGHSH and CDR2 is LQKENI. CDR3 nucleotide sequence: TGTGCCAGCTCACCCTTGACAGGACTAGCGGGAGGTACTAGCACAGATACGCAGTATTTT. Translated: CASSPLTGLAGGTSTDTQYF.

The chain uses TRBV9 and TRBJ1-1, with D maybe TRBD1 (5 bases). Germline lookup yields CDR1 SGDLS and CDR2 YYNGEE. The V gene lost 0 bases and the J gene lost 4 bases, with 16 bases spanning the gap. The CDR3 has 16 residues. The CDR3 DNA reads TGTGCCAGCAGCGTAGCGACCCAGGGTATCCTCACTGAAGCTTTCTTT. This sequence encodes CASSVATQGILTEAFF.

This chain uses TRBV4-1 with TRBJ2-3; 7 bases are a match to TRBD1. V was pared by 1 base and J by 2 bases, with 6 bases of the junction left unmatched. There are 16 residues in the CDR3. CDR1 MGHRA and CDR2 YSYEKL come from the germline V gene. CDR3 DNA sequence: TGCGCCAGCAGCCAAGCCGGGACAGATTCCACAGATACGCAGTATTTT. Protein: CASSQAGTDSTDTQYF.

The chain employs TRBV7-8 and TRBJ2-2, with a possible D match to TRBD2 (6 bases). This CDR3 is built from 15 residues. The germline V and J ends were trimmed by 4 bases and 4 bases, with 13 bases remaining between them. Germline CDR1 SGHVS, CDR2 FQNEAQ. The CDR3 bases are TGTGCCAGCAGCTCCGCGGGGCACGGCACCGGGGAGCTGTTTTTT. Translation gives CASSSAGHGTGELFF.

This chain joins TRBV29-1 and TRBJ2-1; 8 positions match TRBD2. Germline V gene lookup returns CDR1 SQVTM and CDR2 ANQGSEA. The CDR3 totals 17 residues. J was trimmed by 4 bases and V by 7 bases; bases with no gene match: 18. The CDR3 DNA is TGCAGCGCTGATCCCGGGACTAGAGGTTGGGGTTACAATGAGCAGTTCTTC. Encoded protein: CSADPGTRGWGYNEQFF.

A few counts support this clone. V is TRBV15 and J is TRBJ1-2; TRBD1 is a possible D gene (5 bases). Germline values: CDR1 LNHNV, CDR2 YYDKDF (reference sequence). This CDR3 has 11 residues. The V and J ends lost 3 bases and 8 bases respectively, with 7 bases between them. The CDR3 sequence: CATSREGGYTF. DNA of the CDR3: TGTGCCACCAGCAGGGAGGGGGGCTACACCTTC.

This rearrangement joins TRBV10-2 to TRBJ1-2; TRBD1 is a possible D gene (6 bases). CDR1 and CDR2 (germline): WSHSY, SAAADI. The V end lost 7 bases, the J end lost 4 bases, and 13 bases lay between the germline ends. The CDR3 is 13 amino acids. The CDR3 bases are TGCGCCAGCATCGACAGGCCGCCCTATGGCTACACCTTC. Translation gives CASIDRPPYGYTF.

The genes are TRBV5-4 and TRBJ2-7; maybe TRBD2 (6 bases). This CDR3 has 16 residues. Germline lookup yields CDR1 SGHNT and CDR2 YYREEE (reference sequence). The V and J ends lost 2 bases and 0 bases respectively, with 15 bases between them. CDR3 bases: TGTGCCAGCAGCTTTGAACTAGCCCTAAACTCCTACGAGCAGTACTTC. Translation gives CASSFELALNSYEQYF.

The V gene is TRBV27, the J gene TRBJ2-7, with TRBD1 identical over 10 bases. Germline V gene data show CDR1 as MNHEY and CDR2 as SMNVEV (reference sequence). Unmatched junction bases numbered 13, after V lost 6 bases and J lost 2 bases. This CDR3 spans 17 amino acids. CDR3 in DNA: TGTGCCAGCAGCCCCGGGACAGGGGTGGTTAGCCCCTACGAGCAGTACTTC. Translating it yields CASSPGTGVVSPYEQYF.

The V gene is TRBV10-3, the J gene TRBJ2-3; a weak D match, TRBD2 (6 bases). This CDR3 has 14 residues. Germline V gene lookup returns CDR1 ENHRY and CDR2 SYGVKD. V was shortened by 7 bases and J by 6 bases, with 17 bases between the two germline ends. For the CDR3, the DNA is TGTGCCATCACCGACCTTCGGGCGGGGGATACGCAGTATTTT. It is translated as CAITDLRAGDTQYF.

This clone occurred a few times. The V call is TRBV5-1, the J call TRBJ2-7; tentatively, D is TRBD2 (6 bases). Germline V gene data show CDR1 as SGHRS and CDR2 as YFSETQ. Trimming stripped 3 bases from V and 5 bases from J, with 12 bases between. The CDR3 spans 13 residues. The CDR3 DNA reads TGCGCCAGCAGCTCCGGAGGGCCGAACGAGCAGTACTTC. Its translation is CASSSGGPNEQYF.

V is TRBV10-2 and J is TRBJ2-7; 8 positions agree with TRBD2. This CDR3 spans 15 amino acids. Per germline, CDR1 WSHSY and CDR2 SAAADI. V was clipped by 3 bases and J by 0 bases; unmatched bases: 4. The CDR3 DNA is TGCGCCAGCAGTGAAGACCTAGCGGGCTCCTACGAGCAGTACTTC. Protein sequence: CASSEDLAGSYEQYF.

The genes are TRBV5-1 and TRBJ2-5; weak D call: TRBD1 (6 bases). V dropped 2 bases and J dropped 4 bases, with 6 bases sitting between them. Germline assignment: CDR1 SGHRS and CDR2 YFSETQ. The length of the CDR3 is 12 residues. This chain's CDR3 is CASSLQGETQYF. In nucleotides, the CDR3 is TGCGCCAGCAGCTTACAGGGAGAGACCCAGTACTTC.